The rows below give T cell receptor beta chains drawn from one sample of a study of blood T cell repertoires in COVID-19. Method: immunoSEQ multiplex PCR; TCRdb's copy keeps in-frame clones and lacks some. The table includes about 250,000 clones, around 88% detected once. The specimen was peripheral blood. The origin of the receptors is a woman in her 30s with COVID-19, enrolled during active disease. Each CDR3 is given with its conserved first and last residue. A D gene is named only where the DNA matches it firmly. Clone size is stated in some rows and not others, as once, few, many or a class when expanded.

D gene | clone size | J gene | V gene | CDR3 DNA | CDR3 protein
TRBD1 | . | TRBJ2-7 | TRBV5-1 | TGCGCCAGCAGCTACCGGGACAGGGTAAAGTCCTACGAGCAGTACTTC | CASSYRDRVKSYEQYF
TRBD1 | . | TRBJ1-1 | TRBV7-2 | TGTGCCAGCAGCTCAGGACAGGGCCTAGAAGCTTTCTTT | CASSSGQGLEAFF
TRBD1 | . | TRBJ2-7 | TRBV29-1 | TGCAGCGTTCGGACAGGCGATTCCTACGAGCAGTACTTC | CSVRTGDSYEQYF
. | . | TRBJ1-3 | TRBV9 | TGTGCCAGCAGCGTAGTTGGGGGGGCTGCAAACACCATATATTTT | CASSVVGGAANTIYF
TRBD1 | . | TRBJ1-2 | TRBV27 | TGTGCCAGCAGTCGACGGACAGGAAGAGGTGATGGCTACACCTTC | CASSRRTGRGDGYTF
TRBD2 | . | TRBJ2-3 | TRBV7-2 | TGTGCCAGCAGCTTATTCGCCACTAGCGGGGGGGCCGGCCTGGATACGCAGTATTTT | CASSLFATSGGAGLDTQYF
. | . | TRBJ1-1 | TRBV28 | TGTGCCAGCAGACTACAGGGTAACACTGAAGCTTTCTTT | CASRLQGNTEAFF
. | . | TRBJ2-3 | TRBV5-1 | TGCGCCAGCAGGAGGGCGGCCCCTACAGATACGCAGTATTTT | CASRRAAPTDTQYF
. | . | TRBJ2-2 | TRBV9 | TGTGCCAGCAGCGTACGGGTGGGGCGCGGGGAGCTGTTTTTT | CASSVRVGRGELFF
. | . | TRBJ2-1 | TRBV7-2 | TGTGCCAGCAGCCCTAAGGAGGATGTCTGGACTAAGTTAGGACCGGAGTTCTTC | CASSPKEDVWTKLGPEFF
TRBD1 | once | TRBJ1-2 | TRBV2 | TGTGCCAGCAGAGGACAGGGAAACTATGGCTACACCTTC | CASRGQGNYGYTF
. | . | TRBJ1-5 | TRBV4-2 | TGTGCCAGCAGCCCCTTTGGCCAATTCAATCAGCCCCAGCATTTT | CASSPFGQFNQPQHF
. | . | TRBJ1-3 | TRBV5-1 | TGCGCCAGCAGCTTGGCCACGGGGGCTGGAAACACCATATATTTT | CASSLATGAGNTIYF
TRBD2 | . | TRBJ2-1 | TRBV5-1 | TGCGCCAGCAGCTCGACTAGCGGGGCCCGCCTTAACAATGAGCAGTTCTTC | CASSSTSGARLNNEQFF
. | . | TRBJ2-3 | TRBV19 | TGTGCCAGTAAACAGTCCGGGGACTCAGATACGCAGTATTTT | CASKQSGDSDTQYF
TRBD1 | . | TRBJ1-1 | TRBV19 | TGTGCCAGTAGCCCCGACCGTGGACAGGGGAACACTGAAGCTTTCTTT | CASSPDRGQGNTEAFF
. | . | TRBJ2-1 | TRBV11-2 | TGTGCCAGCAGCTCGCGCCTCGGCTCCTACAATGAGCAGTTCTTC | CASSSRLGSYNEQFF